This T cell receptor beta chain was identified during a study of T cell responses to AZD1222 COVID-19 vaccine. Whole-study findings and limits: Vaccine-associated CD4 TCRs ranged over spike, dominating at 160-218 and 743-854.

This clone showed up just once. What it binds is unknown. The trim removed 4 bases at V and 5 bases at J, leaving 3 bases unmatched. Germline V gene sequence: CDR1 SGHTA, CDR2 FQGNSA. The CDR3 runs to 13 residues. Using immunoSEQ multiplex PCR, the repertoire was profiled, and TCRdb retains in-frame clones only, with some absent. The table records about 150,000 clones, 90% to 95% of them present only once. The V call is TRBV7-2, the J call TRBJ2-5; 8 bases are shared with TRBD1. This clonotype was obtained from an adult who received the AZD1222 COVID-19 vaccine. This specimen was peripheral blood, taken 28 days after the second AZD1222 dose. In DNA, the CDR3 is TGTGCCAGCAGCTCCACAGGGGGTGAGACCCAGTACTTC. It yields the protein CASSSTGGETQYF.